A single sample gave rise to the 15 T cell receptor beta chains below, sequenced in a study of blood T cell repertoires in COVID-19. Clones were sequenced by immunoSEQ multiplex PCR, and TCRdb holds only the in-frame ones, with some missing. The data contain over 100,000 clones, roughly 91% of them singletons. Sample: peripheral blood. The receptors originated from a man between 60 and 70 years old with COVID-19, enrolled during active disease.

This clone occurred once. This rearrangement joins TRBV6-2 or TRBV6-3 to TRBJ1-2, with D maybe TRBD1 (6 bases). CDR1 and CDR2 from the germline V gene are MNHEY and SVGEGT. Trimming left V 6 bases short and J 6 bases short, with 17 bases between. This CDR3 region has 14 residues. CDR3 in DNA: TGTGCCAGCAGCTGGGGGCCAGGGGTAAATGGCTACACCTTC. It yields the protein CASSWGPGVNGYTF.

The rearrangement joins TRBV7-2 to TRBJ1-2; TRBD1 agrees at 9 bases. J gave up 11 bases and V 5 bases, and 15 bases lay outside the gene matches. This CDR3 has 15 amino acids. Germline V gene sequence: CDR1 SGHTA, CDR2 FQGNSA. CDR3 sequence (DNA): TGTGCCAGCAGCCCCGAATCCGGGACAGGGCCTCGTTACACCTTC. Encoded protein: CASSPESGTGPRYTF.

The gene calls are TRBV6-5 and TRBJ1-1; 8 bases align to TRBD1. V dropped 5 bases and J dropped 1; count of bases not matched to a gene: 3. The germline V gene has CDR1 MNHEY and CDR2 SVGAGI. This CDR3 contains 14 residues. The CDR3 region is CASSLTGGNTEAFF. Here the CDR3 DNA reads TGTGCCAGCAGTCTCACAGGGGGGAACACTGAAGCTTTCTTT.

J is TRBJ1-4 and V is TRBV11-2; D might be TRBD1 (6 bases). The CDR3 consists of 14 residues. The germline V gene encodes CDR1 SGHAT and CDR2 FQNNGV. Deletions cut 5 bases from V and 7 bases from J, with 14 bases between. The CDR3 DNA reads as TGTGCCAGCAGCCAGGGAGGGGGGGCTGAAAAACTGTTTTTT. It yields the protein CASSQGGGAEKLFF.

V gene TRBV18 combines with J gene TRBJ2-1; D unresolved. Trimming removed 3 bases from V and 0 bases from J, with 9 bases in between. The CDR3 length is 15 residues. Germline V gene data show CDR1 as KGHSH and CDR2 as LQKENI. The DNA for the CDR3 is TGTGCCAGCTCACCCGAGGTGAGCTCCTACAATGAGCAGTTCTTC. Its protein is CASSPEVSSYNEQFF. Full variable domain (remainder filled in from reference TRBV18 and TRBJ2-1): NAGVMQNPRHLVRRRGQEARLRCSPMKGHSHVYWYRQLPEEGLKFMVYLQKENIIDESGMPKERFSAEFPKEGPSILRIQQVVRGDSAAYFCASSPEVSSYNEQFFGPGTRLTVL.

The chain is built from TRBV4-1 and TRBJ1-2; TRBD1 is a possible D gene (6 bases). Looked up from germline, CDR1 is MGHRA and CDR2 is YSYEKL. Deletions cut 0 bases from V and 7 bases from J, with 21 bases between. The CDR3 runs to 17 residues. The CDR3 loop reads CASSQDVRQERIFGYTF. DNA for the CDR3: TGCGCCAGCAGCCAAGATGTGCGACAGGAGAGGATATTTGGCTACACCTTC.

The chain employs TRBV7-9 and TRBJ1-4; D is ambiguous. The CDR3 extends over 15 amino acids. Germline V lookup: CDR1 SEHNR, CDR2 FQNEAQ (reference sequence). Trimming removed 0 bases at V and 4 bases at J, with 9 bases between. The CDR3 is CASSLAPRINEKLFF. The CDR3 nucleotides read TGTGCCAGCAGCTTAGCCCCGAGGATTAATGAAAAACTGTTTTTT.

This rearrangement joins TRBV13 to TRBJ2-7, with a possible D match to TRBD2 (6 bases). The V gene's germline CDR1 is PRHDT and CDR2 FYEKMQ (reference sequence). CDR3 size: 14 residues. Trimming left V 4 bases short and J 5 bases short, with 15 bases between. This CDR3 is CASSYRDFTHEQYF. The CDR3, as DNA: TGTGCCAGCAGCTACCGGGACTTCACCCACGAGCAGTACTTC.

The chain joins TRBV27 to TRBJ1-5; tentatively, D is TRBD1 (6 bases). CDR1 and CDR2 from the germline V gene are MNHEY and SMNVEV (reference sequence). CDR3 size: 13 residues. Trimming left V 3 bases short and J 5 bases short, with 8 bases between. The CDR3 loop reads CASSFNRDQPQHF. CDR3 DNA sequence: TGTGCCAGCAGTTTCAACAGGGATCAGCCCCAGCATTTT.

The rearrangement joins TRBV24-1 to TRBJ1-2; possible D gene TRBD1, 5 bases. Germline CDR1 and CDR2: KGHDR and SFDVKD. V was cut by 4 bases and J by 6 bases, with 8 bases left in between. This CDR3 region has 12 residues. The DNA of the CDR3 is TGTGCCACCAGTGACAGCAGGGATGGCTACACCTTC. Its translation: CATSDSRDGYTF.

This clone came up once. This rearrangement joins TRBV7-2 to TRBJ1-3, with 10 bases identical to TRBD1. J was trimmed by 0 bases and V by 1 base; bases with no gene match: 6. Germline V gene sequence: CDR1 SGHTA, CDR2 FQGNSA. The CDR3 has 18 amino acids. The CDR3 loop is CASSLVRTGGSSGNTIYF. The CDR3 region has the DNA TGTGCCAGCAGCTTAGTCCGGACAGGGGGTAGCTCTGGAAACACCATATATTTT.

The chain carries TRBV9 and TRBJ2-1; 8 bases align to TRBD2. The germline V gene encodes CDR1 SGDLS and CDR2 YYNGEE. This CDR3 region has 15 residues. The V gene end was trimmed by 3 bases and the J gene end by 6 bases; junction bases not matched to a gene: 8. The CDR3 DNA sequence: TGTGCCAGCAGCGCGACCGGGACTAGGGCCAATGAGCAGTTCTTC. This encodes CASSATGTRANEQFF.

The chain combines TRBV7-2 with TRBJ2-3; 8 bases are a match to TRBD2. With 6 bases clipped from V and 1 base from J, the junction kept 6 bases outside the gene matches. This CDR3 comprises 15 residues. CDR1 SGHTA and CDR2 FQGNSA come from the germline V gene. CDR3 sequence: CASRFTRGGTDTQYF. CDR3 nucleotides: TGTGCCAGCAGGTTTACGCGGGGGGGCACAGATACGCAGTATTTT.

CDR3 sequence reads: CASNARGLGETQYF. DNA of the CDR3: TGTGCCAGTAATGCAAGGGGGCTCGGGGAGACCCAGTACTTC. The V and J genes are TRBV19 and TRBJ2-5, with 7 bases lining up with TRBD1. The CDR3 covers 14 residues. Germline CDR1 LNHDA, CDR2 SQIVND (reference sequence). Trimming removed 7 bases from V and 5 bases from J; junction bases left unmatched: 10.

This sequence joins TRBV18 and TRBJ1-3; possibly TRBD1 for D (5 bases). With 0 bases removed from V and 2 bases from J, the gap between germline ends came to 11 bases. The germline V gene encodes CDR1 KGHSH and CDR2 LQKENI. The CDR3 is 16 residues long. The CDR3 reads CASSPPSGAAGNTIYF. For the CDR3, the DNA is TGTGCCAGCTCACCACCGAGCGGGGCGGCTGGAAACACCATATATTTT.